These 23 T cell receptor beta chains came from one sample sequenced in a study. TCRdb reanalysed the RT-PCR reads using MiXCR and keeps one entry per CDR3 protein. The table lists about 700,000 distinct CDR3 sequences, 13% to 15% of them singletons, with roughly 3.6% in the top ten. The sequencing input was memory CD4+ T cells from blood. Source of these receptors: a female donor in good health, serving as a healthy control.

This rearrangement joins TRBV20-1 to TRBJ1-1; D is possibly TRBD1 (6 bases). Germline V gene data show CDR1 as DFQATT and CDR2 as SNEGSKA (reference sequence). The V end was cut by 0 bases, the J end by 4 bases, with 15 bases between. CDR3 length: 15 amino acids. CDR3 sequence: CSAREGTFEGTEAFF. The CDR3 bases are TGCAGTGCTAGAGAGGGGACATTTGAAGGCACTGAAGCTTTCTTT.

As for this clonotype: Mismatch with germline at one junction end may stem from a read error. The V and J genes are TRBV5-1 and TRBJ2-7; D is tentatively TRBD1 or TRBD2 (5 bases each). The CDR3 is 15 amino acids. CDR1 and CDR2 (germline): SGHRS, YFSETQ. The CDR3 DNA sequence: TGCGCCAGCAGTTTGGGGACGTGGGGCTCCTACGAGCAGTACTTC. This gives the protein CASSLGTWGSYEQYF.

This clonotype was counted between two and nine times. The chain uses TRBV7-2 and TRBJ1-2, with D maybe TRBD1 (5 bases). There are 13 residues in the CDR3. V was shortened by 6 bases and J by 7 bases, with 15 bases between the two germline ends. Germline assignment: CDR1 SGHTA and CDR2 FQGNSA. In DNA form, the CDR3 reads TGTGCCAGCAGACCCGGGCAGGGCAGTGGCTACACCTTC. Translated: CASRPGQGSGYTF. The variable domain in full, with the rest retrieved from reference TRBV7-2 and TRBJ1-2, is GAGVSQSPSNKVTEKGKDVELRCDPISGHTALYWYRQSLGQGLEFLIYFQGNSAPDKSGLPSDRFSAERTGGSVSTLTIQRTQQEDSAVYLCASRPGQGSGYTFGSGTRLTVV.

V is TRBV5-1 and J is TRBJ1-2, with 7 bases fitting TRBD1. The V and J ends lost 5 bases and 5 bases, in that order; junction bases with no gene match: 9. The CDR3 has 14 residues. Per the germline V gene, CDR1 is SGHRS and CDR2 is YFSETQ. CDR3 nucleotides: TGCGCCAGCAGGGAGACAGGGTATCGGTATGGCTACACCTTC. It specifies CASRETGYRYGYTF.

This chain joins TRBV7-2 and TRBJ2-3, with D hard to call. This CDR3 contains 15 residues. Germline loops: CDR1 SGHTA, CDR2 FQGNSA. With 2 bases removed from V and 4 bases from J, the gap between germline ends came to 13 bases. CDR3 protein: CASSLFAHEADTQYF. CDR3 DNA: TGTGCCAGCAGCTTATTTGCCCACGAGGCAGATACGCAGTATTTT.

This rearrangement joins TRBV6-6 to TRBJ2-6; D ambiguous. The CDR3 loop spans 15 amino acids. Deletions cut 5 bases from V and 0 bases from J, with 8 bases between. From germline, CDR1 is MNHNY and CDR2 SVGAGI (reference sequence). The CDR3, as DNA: TGTGCCAGCAGTACACCGGACTCTGGGGCCAACGTCCTGACTTTC. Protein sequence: CASSTPDSGANVLTF.

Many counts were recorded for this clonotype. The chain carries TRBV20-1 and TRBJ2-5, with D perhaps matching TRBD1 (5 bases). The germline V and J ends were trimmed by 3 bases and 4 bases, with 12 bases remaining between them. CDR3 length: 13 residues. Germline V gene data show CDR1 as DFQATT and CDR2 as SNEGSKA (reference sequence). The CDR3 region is CSARGQMGETQYF. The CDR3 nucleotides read TGCAGTGCTAGGGGGCAGATGGGAGAGACCCAGTACTTC.

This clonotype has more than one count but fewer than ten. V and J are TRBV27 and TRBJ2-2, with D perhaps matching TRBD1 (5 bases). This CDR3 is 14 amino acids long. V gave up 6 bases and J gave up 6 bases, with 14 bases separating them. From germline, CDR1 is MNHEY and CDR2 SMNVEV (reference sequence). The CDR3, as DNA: TGTGCCAGCAGCCACAGGAATTTCGCCGGGGAGCTGTTTTTT. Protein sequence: CASSHRNFAGELFF.

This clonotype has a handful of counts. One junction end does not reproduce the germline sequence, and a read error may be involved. This CDR3 reads CASTSVLITDTQYF. CDR3 in DNA: TGTGCCAGCACGAGCGTTCTGATCACAGATACTCAGTATTTT. The chain employs TRBV6-2 or TRBV6-3 and TRBJ2-3; D gene ambiguous. The CDR3 totals 14 residues. CDR1 is MNHEY, CDR2 SVGEGT, per germline.

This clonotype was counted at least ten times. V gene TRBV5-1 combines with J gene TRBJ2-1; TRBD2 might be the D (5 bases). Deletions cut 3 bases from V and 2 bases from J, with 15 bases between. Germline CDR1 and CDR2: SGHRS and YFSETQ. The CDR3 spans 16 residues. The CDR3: CASSSDPTGTYNEQFF. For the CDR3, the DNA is TGCGCCAGCAGCTCCGACCCAACCGGGACCTACAATGAGCAGTTCTTC.

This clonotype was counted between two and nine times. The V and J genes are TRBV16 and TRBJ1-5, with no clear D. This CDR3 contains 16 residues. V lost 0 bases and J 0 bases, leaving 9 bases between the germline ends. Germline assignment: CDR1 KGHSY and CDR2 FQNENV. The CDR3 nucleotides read TGTGCCAGCAGCCAATCCGGATGGAATAGCAATCAGCCCCAGCATTTT. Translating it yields CASSQSGWNSNQPQHF.

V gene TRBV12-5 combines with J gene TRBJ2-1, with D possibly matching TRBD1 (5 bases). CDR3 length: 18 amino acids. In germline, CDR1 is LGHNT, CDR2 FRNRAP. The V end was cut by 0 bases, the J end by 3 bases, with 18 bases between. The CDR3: CASGLVAWGGRGYNEQFF. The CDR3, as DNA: TGTGCTAGTGGTTTGGTTGCCTGGGGCGGCCGTGGCTACAATGAGCAGTTCTTC.

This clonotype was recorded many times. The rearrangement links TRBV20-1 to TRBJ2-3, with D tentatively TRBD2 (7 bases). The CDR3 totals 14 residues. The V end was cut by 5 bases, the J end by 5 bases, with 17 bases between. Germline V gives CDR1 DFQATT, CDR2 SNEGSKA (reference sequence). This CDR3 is CSAHTGGRRDTQYF. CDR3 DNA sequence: TGCAGTGCTCACACCGGGGGGCGTAGAGATACGCAGTATTTT.

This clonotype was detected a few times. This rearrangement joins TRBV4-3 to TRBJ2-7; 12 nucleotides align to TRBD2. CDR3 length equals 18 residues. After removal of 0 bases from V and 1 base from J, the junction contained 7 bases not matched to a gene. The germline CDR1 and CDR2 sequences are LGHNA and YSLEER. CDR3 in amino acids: CASSQDGSSGGGSYEQYF. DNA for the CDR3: TGCGCCAGCAGCCAAGATGGGTCTAGCGGGGGGGGATCCTACGAGCAGTACTTC.

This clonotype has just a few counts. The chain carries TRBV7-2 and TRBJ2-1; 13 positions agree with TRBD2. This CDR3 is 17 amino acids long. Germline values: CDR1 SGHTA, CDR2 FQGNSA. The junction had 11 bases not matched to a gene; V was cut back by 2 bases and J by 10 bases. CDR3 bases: TGTGCCAGCAGCTTATCGGGAGGTCGACTAGCGGGAGGAGAGCAGTTCTTC. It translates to CASSLSGGRLAGGEQFF. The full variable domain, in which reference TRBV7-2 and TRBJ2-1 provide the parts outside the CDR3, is GAGVSQSPSNKVTEKGKDVELRCDPISGHTALYWYRQSLGQGLEFLIYFQGNSAPDKSGLPSDRFSAERTGGSVSTLTIQRTQQEDSAVYLCASSLSGGRLAGGEQFFGPGTRLTVL.

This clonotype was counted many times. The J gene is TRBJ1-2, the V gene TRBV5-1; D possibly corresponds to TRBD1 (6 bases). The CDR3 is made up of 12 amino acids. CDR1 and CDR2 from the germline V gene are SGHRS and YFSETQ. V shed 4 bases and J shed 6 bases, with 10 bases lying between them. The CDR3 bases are TGCGCCAGCAGCATACAGGGAGATGGCTACACCTTC. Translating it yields CASSIQGDGYTF.

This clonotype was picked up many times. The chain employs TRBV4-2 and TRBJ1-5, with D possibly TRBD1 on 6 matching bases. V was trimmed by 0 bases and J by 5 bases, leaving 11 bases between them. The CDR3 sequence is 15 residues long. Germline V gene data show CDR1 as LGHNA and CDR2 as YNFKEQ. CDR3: CASSQDGQLDQPQHF. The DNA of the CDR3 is TGTGCCAGCAGCCAAGACGGACAGTTAGATCAGCCCCAGCATTTT.

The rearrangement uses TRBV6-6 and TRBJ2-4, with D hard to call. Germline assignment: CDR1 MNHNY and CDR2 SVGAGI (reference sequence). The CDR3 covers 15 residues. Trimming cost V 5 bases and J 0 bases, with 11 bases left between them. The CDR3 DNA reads TGTGCCAGCAGTCTTATGATTACAGCCAAAAACATTCAGTACTTC. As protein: CASSLMITAKNIQYF.

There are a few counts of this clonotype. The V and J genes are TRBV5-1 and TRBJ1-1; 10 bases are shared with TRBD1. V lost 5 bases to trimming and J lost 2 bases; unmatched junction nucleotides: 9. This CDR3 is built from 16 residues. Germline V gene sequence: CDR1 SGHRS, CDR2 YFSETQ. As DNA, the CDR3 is TGCGCCAGCAGACAGGGACAGGGGACCCTTAACACTGAAGCTTTCTTT. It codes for CASRQGQGTLNTEAFF.

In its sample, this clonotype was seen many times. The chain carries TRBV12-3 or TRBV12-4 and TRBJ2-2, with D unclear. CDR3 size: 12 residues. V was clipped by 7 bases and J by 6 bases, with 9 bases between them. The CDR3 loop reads CASIMGSGELFF. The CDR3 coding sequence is TGTGCCAGCATCATGGGGTCCGGGGAGCTGTTTTTT.

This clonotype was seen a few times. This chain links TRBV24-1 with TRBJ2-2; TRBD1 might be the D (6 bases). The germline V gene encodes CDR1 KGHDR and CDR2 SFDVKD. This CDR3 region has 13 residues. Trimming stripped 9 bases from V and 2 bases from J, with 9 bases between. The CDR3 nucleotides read TGTGCCACCGCAGGGGAAAACACCGGGGAGCTGTTTTTT. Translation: CATAGENTGELFF.

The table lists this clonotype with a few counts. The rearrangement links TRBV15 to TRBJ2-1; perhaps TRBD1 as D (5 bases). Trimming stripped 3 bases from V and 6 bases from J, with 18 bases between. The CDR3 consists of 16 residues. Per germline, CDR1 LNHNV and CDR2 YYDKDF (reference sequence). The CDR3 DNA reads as TGTGCCACCAGCAGGTTGGGGCCCCAAAATGCCAATGAGCAGTTCTTC. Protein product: CATSRLGPQNANEQFF. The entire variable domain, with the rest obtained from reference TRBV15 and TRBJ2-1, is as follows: DAMVIQNPRYQVTQFGKPVTLSCSQTLNHNVMYWYQQKSSQAPKLLFHYYDKDFNNEADTPDNFQSRRPNTSFCFLDIRSPGLGDTAMYLCATSRLGPQNANEQFFGPGTRLTVL.

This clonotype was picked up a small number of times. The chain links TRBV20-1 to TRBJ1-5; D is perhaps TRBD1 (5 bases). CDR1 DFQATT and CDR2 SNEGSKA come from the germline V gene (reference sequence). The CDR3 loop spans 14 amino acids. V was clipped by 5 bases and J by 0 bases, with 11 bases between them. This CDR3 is CSAGTGNSNQPQHF. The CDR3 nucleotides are TGCAGTGCTGGGACCGGCAATAGCAATCAGCCCCAGCATTTT.